The 10 T cell receptor beta chains below were found in one sample sequenced in a study of blood T cell repertoires in COVID-19 (dated by TCRdb to about 2020). The protocol used for the library was the immunoSEQ multiplex PCR assay. Imported from immuneACCESS, the table was reduced by TCRdb to in-frame sequences with V and J called. These copies leave out some clones; in studies compared against another copy, an unresolved V gene accounts for under half, and the cause of the remainder is not known. In all, the sample holds approximately 98,000 clones, and about four fifths of those were seen once. The top ten constitute 18% of the sample. The sequenced sample consisted of peripheral blood. These receptors were obtained from an elderly man with acute or convalescent COVID-19.

A single count supports this clone. The V and J genes are TRBV24-1 and TRBJ2-1, with 8 bases aligning to TRBD1. V was pared by 7 bases and J by 0 bases, with 4 bases of the junction left unmatched. Looked up from germline, CDR1 is KGHDR and CDR2 is SFDVKD. This CDR3 is built from 15 residues. CDR3 coding DNA: TGTGCCACCAGCAGGACAGGGTTCTCCTACAATGAGCAGTTCTTC. Residues: CATSRTGFSYNEQFF.

This sequence joins TRBV5-5 and TRBJ1-4; D is unclear. Germline V gives CDR1 SGHKS, CDR2 YYEKEE (reference sequence). The CDR3 runs 13 residues. The V end was cut by 9 bases, the J end by 2 bases, with 11 bases between. This CDR3 reads CATAVATNEKLFF. The DNA of the CDR3 is TGTGCCACCGCGGTCGCCACTAATGAAAAACTGTTTTTT.

This clone was recorded a few times. This chain connects TRBV10-3 to TRBJ1-2, with TRBD1 matching over 8 bases. This CDR3 has 15 amino acids. J gave up 8 bases and V 3 bases, and 11 bases lay outside the gene matches. Germline V lookup: CDR1 ENHRY, CDR2 SYGVKD. The CDR3: CAISEGQGRIGGYTF. The CDR3 DNA follows: TGTGCCATCAGTGAAGGACAGGGTAGAATTGGCGGCTACACCTTC.

The genes are TRBV11-2 and TRBJ2-5, with TRBD1 matching over 8 bases. Per germline, CDR1 SGHAT and CDR2 FQNNGV. CDR3 size: 13 residues. J gave up 4 bases and V 4 bases, and 2 bases lay outside the gene matches. The CDR3 nucleotides are TGTGCCAGCAGCTCCGACAGGGGAGAGACCCAGTACTTC. Translation: CASSSDRGETQYF.

There are a few counts of this clone. CDR3: CASSLGRGTSSGYTF. CDR3 DNA: TGTGCCAGCAGCTTAGGAAGGGGAACCTCTTCTGGCTACACCTTC. The chain employs TRBV7-2 and TRBJ1-2; perhaps TRBD1 as D (5 bases). Trimming took off 1 base at V and 7 bases at J, with 16 bases between the two ends. The CDR3 has 15 amino acids. Germline CDR1 SGHTA, CDR2 FQGNSA.

The chain is built from TRBV9 and TRBJ1-2; unclear D gene. This CDR3 is 13 amino acids long. Germline loops: CDR1 SGDLS, CDR2 YYNGEE. V gave up 0 bases and J gave up 3 bases, with 6 bases separating them. The chain's CDR3 is CASSVETDYGYTF. CDR3 in DNA: TGTGCCAGCAGCGTAGAAACGGACTATGGCTACACCTTC.

This clone was detected only a few times. V gene TRBV7-2 combines with J gene TRBJ2-5; D remains unclear. CDR1 is SGHTA, CDR2 FQGNSA, per germline. Trimming stripped 0 bases from V and 2 bases from J, with 7 bases between. The CDR3 contains 14 residues. The CDR3 bases are TGTGCCAGCAGCTTAGCGTTCAGACAAGAGACCCAGTACTTC. Protein: CASSLAFRQETQYF.

The rearrangement links TRBV19 to TRBJ2-3, with D maybe TRBD1 (5 bases). The V gene's germline CDR1 is LNHDA and CDR2 SQIVND (reference sequence). This CDR3 region has 12 residues. V shed 8 bases and J shed 6 bases, with 12 bases lying between them. The CDR3 region has the DNA TGTGCCAGTGCTCGGACAACGGATACGCAGTATTTT. Protein sequence: CASARTTDTQYF.

The rearrangement links TRBV30 to TRBJ1-1; 7 bases fit TRBD1. The CDR3 has 15 amino acids. J lost 1 base, V lost 2 bases, and 7 bases had no gene match. The V gene's germline CDR1 is GTSNPN and CDR2 SVGIG (reference sequence). The CDR3 DNA reads TGTGCCTGGAGTTCCGCGGACAGGTGGAACACTGAAGCTTTCTTT. Encoded protein: CAWSSADRWNTEAFF.

This clone showed up just once. V and J are TRBV15 and TRBJ1-2, with D perhaps TRBD1 (6 bases). The germline V and J ends were trimmed by 3 bases and 0 bases, with 11 bases remaining between them. The CDR3 is 15 amino acids. Germline V gene sequence: CDR1 LNHNV, CDR2 YYDKDF (reference sequence). Here the CDR3 DNA reads TGTGCCACCAGCAGGGGGGACAATTCTAACTATGGCTACACCTTC. Protein: CATSRGDNSNYGYTF. The variable domain in full, with the rest retrieved from reference TRBV15 and TRBJ1-2, is DAMVIQNPRYQVTQFGKPVTLSCSQTLNHNVMYWYQQKSSQAPKLLFHYYDKDFNNEADTPDNFQSRRPNTSFCFLDIRSPGLGDTAMYLCATSRGDNSNYGYTFGSGTRLTVV.